The source of this TCR beta chain is a study of T cell responses to AZD1222 COVID-19 vaccine. V dropped 3 bases and J dropped 6 bases, with 12 bases sitting between them. The CDR3 sequence is 13 residues long. Looked up from germline, CDR1 is SGHDT and CDR2 is YYEEEE. Assay used: immunoSEQ multiplex PCR; TCRdb lists only in-frame clones, some missing. Of approximately 43,000 clones in the sample, about 91% are singletons; the top ten hold around a quarter. The sample here was peripheral blood, taken 28 days after the second AZD1222 dose. V and J are TRBV5-6 and TRBJ1-2; tentatively, D is TRBD1 (5 bases). The sequence came from an adult who received the AZD1222 COVID-19 vaccine. As DNA, the CDR3 is TGTGCCAGCAGCTCGGGGCTCAAGGATGGCTACACCTTC. It specifies CASSSGLKDGYTF. The variable domain in full, with the rest retrieved from reference TRBV5-6 and TRBJ1-2, is DAGVTQSPTHLIKTRGQQVTLRCSPKSGHDTVSWYQQALGQGPQFIFQYYEEEERQRGNFPDRFSGHQFPNYSSELNVNALLLGDSALYLCASSSGLKDGYTFGSGTRLTVV.